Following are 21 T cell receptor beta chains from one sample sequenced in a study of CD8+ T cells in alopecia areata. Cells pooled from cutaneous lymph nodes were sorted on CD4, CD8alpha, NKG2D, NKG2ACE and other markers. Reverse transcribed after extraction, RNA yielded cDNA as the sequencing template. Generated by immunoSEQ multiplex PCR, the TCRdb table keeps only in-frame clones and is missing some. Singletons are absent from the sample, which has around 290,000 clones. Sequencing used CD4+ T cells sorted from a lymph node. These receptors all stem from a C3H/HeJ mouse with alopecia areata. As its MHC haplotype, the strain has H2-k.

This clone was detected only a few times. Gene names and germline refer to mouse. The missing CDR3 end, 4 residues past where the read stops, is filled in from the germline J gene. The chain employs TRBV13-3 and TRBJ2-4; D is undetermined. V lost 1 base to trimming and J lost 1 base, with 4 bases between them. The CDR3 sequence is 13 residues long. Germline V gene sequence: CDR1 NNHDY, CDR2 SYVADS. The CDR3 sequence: CASSDIGQNTLYF. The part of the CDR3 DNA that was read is TGTGCCAGCAGTGATATTGGTCAAAAC.

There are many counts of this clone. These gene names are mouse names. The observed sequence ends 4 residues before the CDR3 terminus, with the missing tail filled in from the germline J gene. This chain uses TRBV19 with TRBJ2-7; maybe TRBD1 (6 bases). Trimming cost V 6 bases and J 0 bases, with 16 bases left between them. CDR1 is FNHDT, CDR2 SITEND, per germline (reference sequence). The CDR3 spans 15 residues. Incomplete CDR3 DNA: TGTGCCAGCACCAATCCGGGACAAAGCTCCTAT. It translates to CASTNPGQSSY. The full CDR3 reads CASTNPGQSSYEQYF.

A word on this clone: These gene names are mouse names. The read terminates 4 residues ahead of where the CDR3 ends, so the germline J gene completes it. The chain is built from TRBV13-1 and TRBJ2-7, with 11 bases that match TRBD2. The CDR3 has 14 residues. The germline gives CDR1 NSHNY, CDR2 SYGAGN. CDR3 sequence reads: CASRRDWGSYEQYF. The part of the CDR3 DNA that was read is TGTGCCAGCAGACGGGACTGGGGGTCGTAT.

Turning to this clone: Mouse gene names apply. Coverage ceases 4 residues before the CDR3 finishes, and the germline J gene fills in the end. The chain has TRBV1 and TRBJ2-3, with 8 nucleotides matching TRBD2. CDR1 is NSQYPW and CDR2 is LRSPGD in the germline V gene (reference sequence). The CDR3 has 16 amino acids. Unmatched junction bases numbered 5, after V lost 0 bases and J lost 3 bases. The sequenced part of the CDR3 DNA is TGCACCTGCAGTGCAGAAGGGGGGGCGCAGGCAGAA. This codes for CTCSAEGGAQAE. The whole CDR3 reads CTCSAEGGAQAETLYF.

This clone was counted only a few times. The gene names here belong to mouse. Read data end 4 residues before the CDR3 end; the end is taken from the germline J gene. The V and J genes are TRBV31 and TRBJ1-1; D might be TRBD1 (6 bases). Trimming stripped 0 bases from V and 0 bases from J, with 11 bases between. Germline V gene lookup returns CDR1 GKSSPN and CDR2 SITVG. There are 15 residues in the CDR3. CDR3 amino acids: CAWSLPRGSNTEVFF. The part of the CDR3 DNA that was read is TGTGCCTGGAGTCTACCCAGGGGATCAAACACA. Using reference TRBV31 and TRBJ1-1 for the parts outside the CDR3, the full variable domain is AQTIHQWPVAEIKAVGSPLSLGCTIKGKSSPNLYWYWQATGGTLQQLFYSITVGQVESVVQLNLSASRPKDDQFILSTEKLLLSHSGFYLCAWSLPRGSNTEVFFGKGTRLTVV.

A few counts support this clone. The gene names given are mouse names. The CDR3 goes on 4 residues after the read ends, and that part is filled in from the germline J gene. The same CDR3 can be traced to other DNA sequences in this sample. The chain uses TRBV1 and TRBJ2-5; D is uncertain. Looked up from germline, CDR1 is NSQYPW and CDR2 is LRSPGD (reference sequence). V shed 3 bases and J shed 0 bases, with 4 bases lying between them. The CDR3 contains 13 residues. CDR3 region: CTCSAQNQDTQYF. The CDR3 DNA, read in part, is TGCACCTGCAGTGCCCAAAACCAAGAC.

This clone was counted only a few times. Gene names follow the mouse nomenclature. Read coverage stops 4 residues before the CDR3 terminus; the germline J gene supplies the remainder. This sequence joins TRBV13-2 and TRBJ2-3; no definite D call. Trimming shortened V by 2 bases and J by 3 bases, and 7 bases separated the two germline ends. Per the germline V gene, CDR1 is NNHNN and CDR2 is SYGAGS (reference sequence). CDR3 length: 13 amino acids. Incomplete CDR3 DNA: TGTGCCAGCGGTGAGCCCAGGGCAGAA. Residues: CASGEPRAE. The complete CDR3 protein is CASGEPRAETLYF.

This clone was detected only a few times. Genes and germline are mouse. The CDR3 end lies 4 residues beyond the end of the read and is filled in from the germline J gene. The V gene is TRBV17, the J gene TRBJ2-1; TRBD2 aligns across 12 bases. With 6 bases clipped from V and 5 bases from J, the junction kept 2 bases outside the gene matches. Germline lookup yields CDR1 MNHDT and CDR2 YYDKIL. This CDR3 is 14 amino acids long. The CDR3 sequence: CASSRDWGDAEQFF. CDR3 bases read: TGTGCTAGCAGCCGGGACTGGGGGGATGCT.

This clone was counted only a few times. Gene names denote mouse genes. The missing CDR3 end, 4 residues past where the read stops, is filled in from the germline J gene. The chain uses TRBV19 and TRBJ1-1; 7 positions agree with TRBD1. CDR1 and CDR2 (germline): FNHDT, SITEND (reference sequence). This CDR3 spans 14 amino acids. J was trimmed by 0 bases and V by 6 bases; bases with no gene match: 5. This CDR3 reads CASTMTGSNTEVFF. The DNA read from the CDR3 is TGTGCCAGCACCATGACAGGGTCAAACACA.

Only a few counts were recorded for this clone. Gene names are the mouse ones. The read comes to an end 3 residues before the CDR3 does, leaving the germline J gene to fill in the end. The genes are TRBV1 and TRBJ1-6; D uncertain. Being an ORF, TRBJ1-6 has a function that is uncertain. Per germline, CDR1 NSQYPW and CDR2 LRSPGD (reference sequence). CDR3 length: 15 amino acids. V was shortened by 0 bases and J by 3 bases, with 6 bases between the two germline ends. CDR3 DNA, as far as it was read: TGCACCTGCAGTGCAGATCCAGACTATAATTCGCCC. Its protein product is CTCSADPDYNSP. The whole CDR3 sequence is CTCSADPDYNSPLYF.

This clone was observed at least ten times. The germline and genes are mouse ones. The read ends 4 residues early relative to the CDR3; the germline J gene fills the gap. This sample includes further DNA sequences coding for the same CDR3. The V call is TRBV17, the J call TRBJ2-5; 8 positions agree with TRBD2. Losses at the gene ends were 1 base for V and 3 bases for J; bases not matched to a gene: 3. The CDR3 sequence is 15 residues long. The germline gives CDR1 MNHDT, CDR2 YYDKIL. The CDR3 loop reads CASSRALGGQDTQYF. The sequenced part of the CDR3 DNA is TGTGCTAGCAGTAGAGCTCTGGGGGGACAAGAC. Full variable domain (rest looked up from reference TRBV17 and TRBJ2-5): DTTVKQNPRYKLARVGKPVNLICSQTMNHDTMYWYQKKPNQAPKLLLFYYDKILNREADTFEKFQSSRPNNSFCSLYIGSAGLEYSAMYLCASSRALGGQDTQYFGPGTRLLVL.

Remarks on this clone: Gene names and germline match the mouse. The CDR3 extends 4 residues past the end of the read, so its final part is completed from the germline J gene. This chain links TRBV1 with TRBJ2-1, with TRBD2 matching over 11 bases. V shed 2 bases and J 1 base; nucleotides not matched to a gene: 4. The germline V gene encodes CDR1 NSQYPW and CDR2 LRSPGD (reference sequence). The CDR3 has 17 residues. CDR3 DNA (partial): TGCACCTGCAGTGCATCTTGGGACTGGGGGAACTATGCT. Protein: CTCSASWDWGNYA. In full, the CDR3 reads CTCSASWDWGNYAEQFF.

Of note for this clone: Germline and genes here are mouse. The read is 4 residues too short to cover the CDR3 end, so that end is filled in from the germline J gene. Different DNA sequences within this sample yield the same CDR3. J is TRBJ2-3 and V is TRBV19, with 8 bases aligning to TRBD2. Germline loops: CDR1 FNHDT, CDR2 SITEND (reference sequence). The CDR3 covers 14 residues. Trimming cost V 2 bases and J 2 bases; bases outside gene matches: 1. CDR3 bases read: TGTGCCAGCAGTATTGGGGGGGATGCAGAA. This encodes CASSIGGDAE. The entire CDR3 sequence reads CASSIGGDAETLYF.

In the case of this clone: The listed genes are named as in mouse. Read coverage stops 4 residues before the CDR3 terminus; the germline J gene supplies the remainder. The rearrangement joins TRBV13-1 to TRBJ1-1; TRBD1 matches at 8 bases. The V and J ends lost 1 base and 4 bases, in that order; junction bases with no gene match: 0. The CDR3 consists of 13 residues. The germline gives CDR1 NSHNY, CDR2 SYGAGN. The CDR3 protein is CASSDTGGTEVFF. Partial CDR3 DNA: TGTGCCAGCAGTGATACAGGGGGCACA.

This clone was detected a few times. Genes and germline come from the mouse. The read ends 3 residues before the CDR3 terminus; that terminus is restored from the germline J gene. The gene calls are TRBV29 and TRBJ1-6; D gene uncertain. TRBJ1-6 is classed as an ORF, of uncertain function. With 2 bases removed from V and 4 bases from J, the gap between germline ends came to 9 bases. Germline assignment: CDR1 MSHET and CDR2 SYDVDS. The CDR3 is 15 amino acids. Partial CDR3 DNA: TGTGCTAGCAGTTTACCGACACTATATAATTCGCCC. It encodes CASSLPTLYNSP. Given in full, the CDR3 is CASSLPTLYNSPLYF.

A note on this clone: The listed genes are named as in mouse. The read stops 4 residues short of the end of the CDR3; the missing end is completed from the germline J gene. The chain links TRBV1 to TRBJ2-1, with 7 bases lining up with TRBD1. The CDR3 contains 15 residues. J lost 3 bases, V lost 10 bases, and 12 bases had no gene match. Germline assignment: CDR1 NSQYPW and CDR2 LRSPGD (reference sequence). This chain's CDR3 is CTSIPPGTVYAEQFF. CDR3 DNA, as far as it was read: TGCACCTCCATACCCCCCGGGACAGTCTATGCT.

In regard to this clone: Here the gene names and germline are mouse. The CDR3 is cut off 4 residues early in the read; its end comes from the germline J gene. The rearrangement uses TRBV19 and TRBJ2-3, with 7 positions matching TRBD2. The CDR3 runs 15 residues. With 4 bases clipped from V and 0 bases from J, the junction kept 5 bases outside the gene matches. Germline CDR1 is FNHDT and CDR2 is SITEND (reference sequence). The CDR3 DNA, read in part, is TGTGCCAGCAGTCCGGGGGGGATGAGTGCAGAA. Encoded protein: CASSPGGMSAE. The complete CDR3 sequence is CASSPGGMSAETLYF.

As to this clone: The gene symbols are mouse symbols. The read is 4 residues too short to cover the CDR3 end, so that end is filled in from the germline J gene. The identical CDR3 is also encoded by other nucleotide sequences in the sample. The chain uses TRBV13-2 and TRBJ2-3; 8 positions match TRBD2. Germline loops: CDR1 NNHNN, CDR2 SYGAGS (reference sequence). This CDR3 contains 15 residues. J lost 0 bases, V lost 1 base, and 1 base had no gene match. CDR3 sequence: CASGDLGGSAETLYF. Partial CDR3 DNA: TGTGCCAGCGGTGATCTGGGGGGAAGTGCAGAA.

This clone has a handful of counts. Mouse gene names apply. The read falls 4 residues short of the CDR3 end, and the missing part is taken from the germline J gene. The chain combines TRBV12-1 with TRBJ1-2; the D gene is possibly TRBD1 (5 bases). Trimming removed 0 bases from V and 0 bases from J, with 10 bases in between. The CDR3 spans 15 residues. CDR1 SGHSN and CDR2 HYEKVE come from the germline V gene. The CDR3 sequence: CASSLSLGANSDYTF. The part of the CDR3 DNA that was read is TGTGCCAGCTCTCTCAGCCTGGGGGCAAACTCC.

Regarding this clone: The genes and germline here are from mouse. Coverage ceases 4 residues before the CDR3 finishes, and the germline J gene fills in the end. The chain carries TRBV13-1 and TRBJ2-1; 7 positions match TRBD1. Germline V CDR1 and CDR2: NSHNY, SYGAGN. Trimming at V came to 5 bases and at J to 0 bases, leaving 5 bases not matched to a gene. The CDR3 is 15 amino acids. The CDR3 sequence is CASSPQGSNYAEQFF. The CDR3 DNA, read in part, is TGTGCCAGCAGCCCACAGGGGTCTAACTATGCT.

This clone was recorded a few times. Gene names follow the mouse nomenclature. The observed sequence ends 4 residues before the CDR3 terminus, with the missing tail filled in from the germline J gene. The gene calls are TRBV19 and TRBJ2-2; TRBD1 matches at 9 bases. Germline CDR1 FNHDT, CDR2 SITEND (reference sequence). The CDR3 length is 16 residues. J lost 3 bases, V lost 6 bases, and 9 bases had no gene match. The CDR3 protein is CASTPGTGRHTGQLYF. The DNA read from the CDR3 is TGTGCCAGCACCCCCGGGACAGGGAGGCACACCGGG. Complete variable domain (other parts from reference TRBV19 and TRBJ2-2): GGIITQTPKFLIGQEGQKLTLKCQQNFNHDTMYWYRQDSGKGLRLIYYSITENDLQKGDLSEGYDASREKKSSFSLTVTSAQKNEMAVFLCASTPGTGRHTGQLYFGEGSKLTVL.